This T cell receptor beta chain emerged from a study of cytomegalovirus exposure and HLA in healthy donors. Findings and caveats of the study: A later analysis linked a missense variant in DCLRE1C to the trimming of TCR beta V and J genes.

In germline, CDR1 is SGHRS, CDR2 YFSETQ. The germline V and J ends were trimmed by 7 bases and 4 bases, with 12 bases remaining between them. CDR3 length equals 12 residues. On this clone: What it recognizes is unknown.

PCR involved 60 Vbeta and 13 Jbeta primers. Source study methods: Later, an analysis found tens of millions of unique TCR beta chains, and 9.5 million to 12 million of these were shared. Only in-frame clones appear in the TCRdb table, and some are missing; sequencing was by immunoSEQ multiplex PCR. The DNA was the basis for D and trimming; V, J and clone size are from that table. The table records some 180,000 clones, roughly 82% of them present only once. Sequencing was carried out using PBMCs. The sequence was collected from a man aged 40-49 years in good health and CMV-seronegative. V gene TRBV5-1 combines with J gene TRBJ2-7, with TRBD2 as a possible D gene (5 bases). The CDR3 region is CASRDGGYEQYF. The CDR3 bases are TGCGCCAGCCGGGATGGTGGGTACGAGCAGTACTTC.